The T cell receptor (beta chain) described here comes from a study of T cells in Graves' hyperthyroidism and ophthalmopathy. This clonotype was seen only a few times. RNA transcripts provided the source from which TCR beta CDR3 regions were amplified. HTBI primers were used for first-round RT-PCR of the TCR CDR3. TCRdb redid the calling of the multiplex PCR reads with MiXCR, one entry per CDR3 protein. The data hold 300,000 to 450,000 distinct CDR3 sequences, with less than 20% observed a single time. The trim removed 1 base at V and 4 bases at J, leaving 4 bases unmatched. Germline CDR1 reads SGDLS; CDR2 reads YYNGEE. The CDR3 is made up of 15 amino acids.

The specimen was blood. The chain recombines TRBV9 with TRBJ2-2; 7 positions match TRBD1. This sequence originates from a man aged 18-30 years with Graves' ophthalmopathy. CDR3 sequence reads: CASSVTGAGTGELFF. CDR3 coding DNA: TGTGCCAGCAGCGTAACAGGGGCAGGCACCGGGGAGCTGTTTTTT.